These 15 T cell receptor beta chains originate from one sample sequenced in a study of regulatory T cells in long-lasting Graves disease. Noted time point: persistent/refractory GD, antithyroid drugs over 5 years with positive TRAb. Following extraction of RNA from PBMCs, that RNA was used to make the TCR library. Arm-PCR with iRepertoire HTBI primers amplified the CDR3 regions for these TCR beta libraries. TCRdb ran MiXCR on the multiplex PCR reads and lists one entry per CDR3 protein. The sample comprises approximately 690,000 distinct CDR3 sequences, about 32% of which are singletons, and around 40% rests with the top ten. The sample here was peripheral blood mononuclear cells (PBMCs), taken when the disease was refractory, from a patient treated with antithyroid drugs. The receptors derive from a female donor with Graves disease.

The chain combines TRBV29-1 with TRBJ1-2; D not resolved. Germline V gives CDR1 SQVTM, CDR2 ANQGSEA. V was pared by 0 bases and J by 8 bases, with 10 bases between. The CDR3 extends over 12 amino acids. The CDR3 spells CSVEDPGYGYTF. The CDR3 coding sequence is TGCAGCGTTGAAGATCCGGGTTACGGCTACACCTTC.

J is TRBJ2-5 and V is TRBV20-1; the D gene is possibly TRBD2 (6 bases). Germline CDR1 is DFQATT and CDR2 is SNEGSKA (reference sequence). V shed 0 bases and J shed 4 bases, with 18 bases lying between them. The CDR3 contains 16 residues. CDR3 in amino acids: CSARDPSGPRGETQYF. The CDR3 DNA reads TGCAGTGCTAGAGATCCCAGCGGGCCAAGGGGAGAGACCCAGTACTTC.

This clonotype appeared a few times. This sequence joins TRBV30 and TRBJ2-5, with D tentatively TRBD2 (6 bases). With 2 bases removed from V and 2 bases from J, the gap between germline ends came to 12 bases. This CDR3 is built from 14 residues. Germline loops: CDR1 GTSNPN, CDR2 SVGIG (reference sequence). The CDR3 sequence: CAWSFGGGQETQYF. CDR3 sequence (DNA): TGTGCCTGGAGTTTCGGGGGAGGACAAGAGACCCAGTACTTC.

This chain links TRBV5-5 with TRBJ1-2; the match to TRBD1 covers 7 bases. J was trimmed by 7 bases and V by 4 bases; bases with no gene match: 13. In germline, CDR1 is SGHKS, CDR2 YYEKEE (reference sequence). CDR3 size: 15 residues. CDR3 in DNA: TGTGCCAGCAGCACTTCCGTGACAGGGTGGGGTGGCTACACCTTC. Translation gives CASSTSVTGWGGYTF.

This clonotype was seen a handful of times. A read error is likely here: a far larger clone is one base away. This chain joins TRBV28 and TRBJ2-5; 7 bases align to TRBD1. This CDR3 contains 14 residues. V shed 6 bases and J 5 bases; nucleotides not matched to a gene: 9. Germline V gene lookup returns CDR1 MDHEN and CDR2 SYDVKM. CDR3: CASSTGQVRETQYF. The CDR3 region has the DNA TGTGCCAGCAGCACCGGACAGGTTCGGGAGACCCAGTACTTC.

The chain joins TRBV7-6 to TRBJ1-5; the D is unclear. V was clipped by 5 bases and J by 0 bases, with 14 bases between them. Germline CDR1 and CDR2: SGHVS and FNYEAQ. This CDR3 contains 16 residues. The CDR3 DNA reads TGTGCCAGCAGCCCCCAGACATACTATAGCAATCAGCCCCAGCATTTT. Translated: CASSPQTYYSNQPQHF.

This clonotype occurred a few times. The chain uses TRBV20-1 and TRBJ1-5; TRBD1 aligns across 8 bases. The junction had 6 bases not matched to a gene; V was cut back by 5 bases and J by 0 bases. Germline assignment: CDR1 DFQATT and CDR2 SNEGSKA (reference sequence). The CDR3 consists of 15 residues. The CDR3 DNA reads TGCAGTGCTCTGACAGGGGAGACTAGCAATCAGCCCCAGCATTTT. Its protein product is CSALTGETSNQPQHF.

This clonotype was detected ten times or more. The rearrangement links TRBV6-1 to TRBJ1-2; D perhaps matches TRBD1 (5 bases). This CDR3 region has 13 residues. CDR1 is MNHNS and CDR2 is SASEGT in the germline V gene. Between the trimmed V and J ends, which lost 3 bases and 9 bases, there was a span of 14 bases. CDR3 loop: CASSDIPGRSYTF. The DNA for the CDR3 is TGTGCCAGCAGTGATATTCCGGGACGCAGCTACACCTTC.

The chain is built from TRBV29-1 and TRBJ2-7, with a tentative D call TRBD2 (7 bases). Trimming shortened V by 2 bases and J by 5 bases, and 22 bases separated the two germline ends. The V gene's germline CDR1 is SQVTM and CDR2 ANQGSEA. The length of the CDR3 is 16 residues. CDR3 residues: CSVEPSRGGAGNEQYF. The CDR3 DNA reads TGCAGCGTTGAACCAAGTAGGGGGGGGGCAGGGAACGAGCAGTACTTC.

This clonotype was detected a few times. V and J are TRBV20-1 and TRBJ2-7; 7 bases agree with TRBD1. This CDR3 is 16 amino acids long. The ends lost 3 bases at V and 1 base at J; junction bases unmatched: 12. CDR1 is DFQATT, CDR2 SNEGSKA, per germline (reference sequence). For the CDR3, the DNA is TGCAGTGCTAGGGGCCAAACAGGGGTATTTTCCTACGAGCAGTACTTC. Protein product: CSARGQTGVFSYEQYF.

In regard to this clonotype: At one of its ends the junction is not consistent with the germline gene, which may arise from a read error. This rearrangement joins TRBV12-5 to TRBJ2-6; 9 bases match TRBD1. CDR3 length equals 18 residues. Germline CDR1 is LGHNT and CDR2 is FRNRAP. The CDR3 spells CASGLGTGVLSGANVLTF. In DNA, the CDR3 is TGTGCTAGTGGTTTGGGGACAGGGGTTCTCTCTGGAGCCAACGTCCTGACTTTC.

In regard to this clonotype: Likely a read error: the CDR3 ends without its conserved phenylalanine or tryptophan. The chain couples TRBV10-3 to TRBJ2-7; D not certain. CDR1 is ENHRY, CDR2 SYGVKD, per germline. The CDR3 loop spans 10 amino acids. V dropped 11 bases and J dropped 5 bases, with 10 bases sitting between them. CDR3 in DNA: TGTGCCGCCCCCACCCACGAGCAGTACCTC. Its protein is CAAPTHEQYL.

This clonotype was recorded once. The genes are TRBV6-5 and TRBJ2-7, with TRBD1 matching 7 bases. The V gene's germline CDR1 is MNHEY and CDR2 SVGAGI. J gave up 2 bases and V 4 bases, and 11 bases lay outside the gene matches. This CDR3 is 16 amino acids long. CDR3 amino acids: CASSSLGTVMTYEQYF. CDR3 in DNA: TGTGCCAGCAGTTCTCTAGGGACAGTAATGACCTACGAGCAGTACTTC.

The chain carries TRBV14 and TRBJ1-1; D is perhaps TRBD1 (5 bases). Germline V CDR1 and CDR2: SGHDN, FVKESK. Trimming pared 0 bases from V and 10 bases from J, leaving 15 bases between. The CDR3 length is 14 residues. The CDR3 sequence: CASSQDLYGGAAFF. CDR3 DNA: TGTGCCAGCAGCCAAGATCTTTACGGAGGGGCAGCTTTCTTT.

This clonotype has only a few counts. The V call is TRBV19, the J call TRBJ1-5; weak D call: TRBD1 (5 bases). V gave up 5 bases and J gave up 5 bases, with 19 bases separating them. Germline V gene lookup returns CDR1 LNHDA and CDR2 SQIVND (reference sequence). The CDR3 is 16 residues long. Here the CDR3 DNA reads TGTGCCAGTAGTCCAACTCTGGGGGGTATTGATCAGCCCCAGCATTTT. Its translation: CASSPTLGGIDQPQHF.